This TCR beta chain was captured by sequencing in a study of CD8+ T cells in alopecia areata. Study summary: Treated patients received oral tofacitinib, 5 to 10 mg twice daily.

Sequencing relied on a cDNA template that was reverse transcribed from extracted RNA. Repertoires were generated with immunoSEQ multiplex PCR, while TCRdb's copy carries only in-frame clones and drops some. The data contain approximately 280,000 clones, nearly 60% of them seen just once; the ten biggest clones take up under 2%. Notes on this clone: A read error may explain this, as a much larger clone is one base away.

This sample's treatment: oral pan-JAK inhibitor, 5-10 mg twice daily. Source: CD4+ T cells sorted from blood, taken at week 24, from a patient treated with tofacitinib. This TCR was sampled from a human donor with alopecia areata.

The CDR3 nucleotides are TGTGCCAGCAGCCGAGAGACCCAGTACTTC. As protein: CASSRETQYF. The V call is TRBV25-1, the J call TRBJ2-5; D gene unclear. Germline V gene lookup returns CDR1 MGHDK and CDR2 SYGVNS. The germline V and J ends were trimmed by 6 bases and 4 bases, with 3 bases remaining between them. CDR3 size: 10 residues.